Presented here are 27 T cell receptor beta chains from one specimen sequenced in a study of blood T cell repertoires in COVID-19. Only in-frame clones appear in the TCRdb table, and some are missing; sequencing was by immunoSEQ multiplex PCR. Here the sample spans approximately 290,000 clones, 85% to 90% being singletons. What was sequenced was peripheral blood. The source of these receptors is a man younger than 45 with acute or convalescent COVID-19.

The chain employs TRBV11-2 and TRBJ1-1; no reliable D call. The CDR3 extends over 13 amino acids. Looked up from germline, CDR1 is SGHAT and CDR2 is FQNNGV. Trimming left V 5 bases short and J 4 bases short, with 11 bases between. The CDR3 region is CASSPRISTEAFF. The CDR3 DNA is TGTGCCAGCAGCCCACGTATTAGCACTGAAGCTTTCTTT.

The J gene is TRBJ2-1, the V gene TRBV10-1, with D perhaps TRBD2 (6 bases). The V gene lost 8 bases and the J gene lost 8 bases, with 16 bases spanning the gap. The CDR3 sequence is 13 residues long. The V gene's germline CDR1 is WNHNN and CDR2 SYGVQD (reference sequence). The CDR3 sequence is CASHLRGIHEQFF. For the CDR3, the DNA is TGCGCCAGCCACTTGCGGGGTATCCATGAGCAGTTCTTC.

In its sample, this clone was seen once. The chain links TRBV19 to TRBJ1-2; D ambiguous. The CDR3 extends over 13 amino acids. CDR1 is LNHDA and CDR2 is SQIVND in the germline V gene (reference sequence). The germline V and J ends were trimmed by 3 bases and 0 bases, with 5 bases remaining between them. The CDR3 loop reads CASSMTSNYGYTF. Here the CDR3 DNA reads TGTGCCAGTAGTATGACATCTAACTATGGCTACACCTTC. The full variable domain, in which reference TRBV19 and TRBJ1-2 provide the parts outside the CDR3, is DGGITQSPKYLFRKEGQNVTLSCEQNLNHDAMYWYRQDPGQGLRLIYYSQIVNDFQKGDIAEGYSVSREKKESFPLTVTSAQKNPTAFYLCASSMTSNYGYTFGSGTRLTVV.

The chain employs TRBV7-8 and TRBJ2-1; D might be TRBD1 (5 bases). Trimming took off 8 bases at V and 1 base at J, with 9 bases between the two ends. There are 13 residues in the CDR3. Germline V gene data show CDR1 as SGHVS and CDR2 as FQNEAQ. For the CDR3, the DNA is TGTGCCAGCGGGGCCGTGTCCTACAATGAGCAGTTCTTC. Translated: CASGAVSYNEQFF. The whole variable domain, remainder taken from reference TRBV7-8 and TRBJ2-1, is GAGVSQSPRYKVAKRGQDVALRCDPISGHVSLFWYQQALGQGPEFLTYFQNEAQLDKSGLPSDRFFAERPEGSVSTLKIQRTQQEDSAVYLCASGAVSYNEQFFGPGTRLTVL.

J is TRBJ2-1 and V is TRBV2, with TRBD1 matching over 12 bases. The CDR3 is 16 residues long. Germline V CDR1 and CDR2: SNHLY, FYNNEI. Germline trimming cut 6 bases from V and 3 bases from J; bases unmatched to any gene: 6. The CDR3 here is CASRRDRGLGYNEQFF. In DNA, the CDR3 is TGTGCCAGCAGGCGGGACAGGGGGCTCGGCTACAATGAGCAGTTCTTC.

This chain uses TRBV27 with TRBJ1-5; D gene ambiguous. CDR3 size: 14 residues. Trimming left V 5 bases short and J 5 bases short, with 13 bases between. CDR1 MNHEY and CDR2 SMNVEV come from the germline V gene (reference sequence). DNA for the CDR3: TGTGCCAGCAGTCCAAGGGCGGGTTATCAGCCCCAGCATTTT. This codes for CASSPRAGYQPQHF.

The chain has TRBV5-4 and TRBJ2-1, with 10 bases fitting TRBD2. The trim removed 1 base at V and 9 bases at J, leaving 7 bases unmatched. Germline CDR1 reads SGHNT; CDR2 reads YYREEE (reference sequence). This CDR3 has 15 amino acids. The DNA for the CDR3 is TGTGCCAGCAGCTTGCCTCTAGCGGGAGTGGGTGAGCAGTTCTTC. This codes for CASSLPLAGVGEQFF.

CDR3 nucleotides: TGCAGCGTCAGGGTTTCCACAGATACGCAGTATTTT. The encoded protein is CSVRVSTDTQYF. The chain uses TRBV29-1 and TRBJ2-3, with a tentative D call TRBD1 (5 bases). Trimming removed 6 bases at V and 2 bases at J, with 9 bases between. The CDR3 length is 12 residues. The germline gives CDR1 SQVTM, CDR2 ANQGSEA.

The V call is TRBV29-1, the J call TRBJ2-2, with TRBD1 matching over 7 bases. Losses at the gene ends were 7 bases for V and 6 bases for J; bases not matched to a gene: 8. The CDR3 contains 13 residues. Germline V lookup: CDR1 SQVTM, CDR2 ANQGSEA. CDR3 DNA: TGCAGCGGGGGGACAGACCTGGCCGGGGAGCTGTTTTTT. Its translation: CSGGTDLAGELFF.

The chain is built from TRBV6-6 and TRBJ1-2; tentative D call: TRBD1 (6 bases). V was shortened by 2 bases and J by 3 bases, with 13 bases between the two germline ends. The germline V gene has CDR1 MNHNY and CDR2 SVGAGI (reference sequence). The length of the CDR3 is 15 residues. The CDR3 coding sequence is TGTGCCAGCAGTTACGGGGGCCAATCTCACTATGGCTACACCTTC. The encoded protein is CASSYGGQSHYGYTF.

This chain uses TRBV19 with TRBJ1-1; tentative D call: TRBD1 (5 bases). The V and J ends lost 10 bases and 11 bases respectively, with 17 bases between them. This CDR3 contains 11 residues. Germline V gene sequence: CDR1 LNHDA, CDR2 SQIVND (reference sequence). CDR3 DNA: TGTGCCATTAAAACCCAGGGTGAGGCTTTCTTT. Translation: CAIKTQGEAFF.

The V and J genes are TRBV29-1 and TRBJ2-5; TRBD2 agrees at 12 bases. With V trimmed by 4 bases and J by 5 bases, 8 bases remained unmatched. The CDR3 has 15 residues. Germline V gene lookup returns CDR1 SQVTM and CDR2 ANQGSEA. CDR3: CSVVPSGGARETQYF. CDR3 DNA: TGCAGCGTTGTTCCTAGCGGGGGGGCTAGGGAGACCCAGTACTTC.

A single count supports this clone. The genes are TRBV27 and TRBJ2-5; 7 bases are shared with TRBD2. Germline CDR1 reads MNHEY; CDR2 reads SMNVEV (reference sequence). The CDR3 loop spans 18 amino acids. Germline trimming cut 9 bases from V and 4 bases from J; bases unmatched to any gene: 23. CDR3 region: CASTPVASGLLPRETQYF. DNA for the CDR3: TGTGCCAGTACCCCTGTGGCTAGCGGACTCCTCCCAAGAGAGACCCAGTACTTC.

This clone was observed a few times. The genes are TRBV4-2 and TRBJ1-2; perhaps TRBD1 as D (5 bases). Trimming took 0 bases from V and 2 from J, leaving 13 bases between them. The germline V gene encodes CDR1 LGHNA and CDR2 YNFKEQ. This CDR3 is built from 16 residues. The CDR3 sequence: CASSQDRAGRNYGYTF. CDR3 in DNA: TGTGCCAGCAGCCAAGATCGCGCAGGGAGGAACTATGGCTACACCTTC.

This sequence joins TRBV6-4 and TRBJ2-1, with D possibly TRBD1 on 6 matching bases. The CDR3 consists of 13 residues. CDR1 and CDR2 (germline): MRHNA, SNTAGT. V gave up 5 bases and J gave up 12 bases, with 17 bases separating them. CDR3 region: CASSSDSGLRQFF. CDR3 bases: TGTGCCAGCAGTTCGGACAGTGGGCTAAGGCAGTTCTTC.

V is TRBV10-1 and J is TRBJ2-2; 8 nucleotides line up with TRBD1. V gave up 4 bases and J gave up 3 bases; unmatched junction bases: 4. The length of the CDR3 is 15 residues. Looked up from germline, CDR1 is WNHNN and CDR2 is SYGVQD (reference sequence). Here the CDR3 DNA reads TGCGCCAGCAGTGGGGACAGGTTTGACACCGGGGAGCTGTTTTTT. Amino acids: CASSGDRFDTGELFF.

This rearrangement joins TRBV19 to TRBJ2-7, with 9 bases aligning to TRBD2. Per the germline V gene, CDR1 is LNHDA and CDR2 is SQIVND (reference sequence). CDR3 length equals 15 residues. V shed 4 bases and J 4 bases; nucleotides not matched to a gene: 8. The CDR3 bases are TGTGCCAGTAGTACCAGAGCGGGGGGCCAGTACGAGCAGTACTTC. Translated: CASSTRAGGQYEQYF.

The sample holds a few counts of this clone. CDR3 residues: CASSPRDSYGYTF. CDR3 sequence (DNA): TGTGCCAGTAGCCCCCGGGACAGCTATGGCTACACCTTC. The chain has TRBV19 and TRBJ1-2; 7 nucleotides line up with TRBD1. The CDR3 spans 13 residues. Germline assignment: CDR1 LNHDA and CDR2 SQIVND (reference sequence). The junction had 5 bases not matched to a gene; V was cut back by 6 bases and J by 4 bases.

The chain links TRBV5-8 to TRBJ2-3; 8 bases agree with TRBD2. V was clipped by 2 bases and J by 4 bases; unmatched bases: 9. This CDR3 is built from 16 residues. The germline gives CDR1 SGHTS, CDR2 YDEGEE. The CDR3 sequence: CASSLSRGGLSDTQYF. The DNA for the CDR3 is TGTGCCAGCAGCTTATCCCGGGGGGGCCTCTCAGATACGCAGTATTTT. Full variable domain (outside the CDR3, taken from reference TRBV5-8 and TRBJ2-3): EAGVTQSPTHLIKTRGQQATLRCSPISGHTSVYWYQQALGLGLQFLLWYDEGEERNRGNFPPRFSGRQFPNYSSELNVNALELEDSALYLCASSLSRGGLSDTQYFGPGTRLTVL.

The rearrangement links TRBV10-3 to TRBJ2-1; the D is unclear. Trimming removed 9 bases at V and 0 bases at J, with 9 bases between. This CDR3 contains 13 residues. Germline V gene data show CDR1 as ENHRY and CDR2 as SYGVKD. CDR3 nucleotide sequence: TGTGCCATAAGAGCAAGCTCCTACAATGAGCAGTTCTTC. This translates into CAIRASSYNEQFF.

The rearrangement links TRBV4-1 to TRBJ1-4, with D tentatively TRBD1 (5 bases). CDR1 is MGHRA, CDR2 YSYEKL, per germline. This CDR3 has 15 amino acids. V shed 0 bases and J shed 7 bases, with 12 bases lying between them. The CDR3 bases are TGCGCCAGCAGCCAAGATCCCGGGACTGGTGAAAAACTGTTTTTT. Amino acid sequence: CASSQDPGTGEKLFF.

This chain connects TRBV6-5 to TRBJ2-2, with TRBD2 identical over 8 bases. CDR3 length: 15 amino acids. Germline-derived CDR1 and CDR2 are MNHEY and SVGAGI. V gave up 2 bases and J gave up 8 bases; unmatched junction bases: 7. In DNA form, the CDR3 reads TGTGCCAGCAGTTACAGCGGGGGCCCCGTAGGGGAGCTGTTTTTT. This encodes CASSYSGGPVGELFF.

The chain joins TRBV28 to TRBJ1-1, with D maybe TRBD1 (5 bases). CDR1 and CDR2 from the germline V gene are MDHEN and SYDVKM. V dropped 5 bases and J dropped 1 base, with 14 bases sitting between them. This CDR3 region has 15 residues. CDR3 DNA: TGTGCCAGCAGTCCCCCGGGACTACAGAACACTGAAGCTTTCTTT. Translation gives CASSPPGLQNTEAFF.

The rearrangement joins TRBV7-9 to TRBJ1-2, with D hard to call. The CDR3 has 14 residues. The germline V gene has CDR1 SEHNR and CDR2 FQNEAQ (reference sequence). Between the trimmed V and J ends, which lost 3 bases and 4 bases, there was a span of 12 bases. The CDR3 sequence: CASSFQDLGYGYTF. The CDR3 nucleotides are TGTGCCAGCAGCTTTCAGGATCTCGGCTATGGCTACACCTTC.

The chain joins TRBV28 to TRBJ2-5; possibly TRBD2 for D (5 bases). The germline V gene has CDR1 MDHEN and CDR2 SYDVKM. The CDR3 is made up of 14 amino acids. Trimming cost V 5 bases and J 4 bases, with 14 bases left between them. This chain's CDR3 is CASSPSKGAETQYF. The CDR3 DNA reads TGTGCCAGCAGTCCCTCAAAGGGAGCAGAGACCCAGTACTTC. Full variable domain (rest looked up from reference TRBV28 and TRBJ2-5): DVKVTQSSRYLVKRTGEKVFLECVQDMDHENMFWYRQDPGLGLRLIYFSYDVKMKEKGDIPEGYSVSREKKERFSLILESASTNQTSMYLCASSPSKGAETQYFGPGTRLLVL.

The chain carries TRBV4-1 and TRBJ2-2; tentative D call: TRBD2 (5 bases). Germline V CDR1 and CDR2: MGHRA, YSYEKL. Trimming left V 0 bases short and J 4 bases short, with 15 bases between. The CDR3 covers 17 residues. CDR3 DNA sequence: TGCGCCAGCAGCCAAGAGGGCAGGAGGACGGCCACCGGGGAGCTGTTTTTT. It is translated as CASSQEGRRTATGELFF.

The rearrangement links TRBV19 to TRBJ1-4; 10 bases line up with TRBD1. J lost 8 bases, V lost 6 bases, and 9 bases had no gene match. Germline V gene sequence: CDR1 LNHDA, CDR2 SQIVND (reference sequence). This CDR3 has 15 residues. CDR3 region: CASRHTGTGDEKLFF. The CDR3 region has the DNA TGTGCCAGTAGACATACCGGGACAGGGGACGAAAAACTGTTTTTT.